This paragraph covers one TCR beta chain sequence. The data were obtained in a study of blood T cell repertoires in COVID-19. Study overall: Acute and convalescent COVID-19 samples came from the United States, Italy and Spain. The analysed material was cDNA or gDNA that came from T cells, B-cell-depleted T cells, or PBMCs.

Per the original methods: How many nucleated cells were present was estimated from reference gene primer amplification. The method was immunoSEQ multiplex PCR; TCRdb's version includes in-frame clones alone and lacks a portion of them. The DNA gave D and trimming, while V, J and clone size come from that table. The sample records about 120,000 clones, 85% being singletons. CDR1 and CDR2 (germline): SGHTA, FQGTGA. Trimming cost V 5 bases and J 0 bases, with 19 bases left between them. The CDR3 spans 17 residues. V usage is TRBV7-3 and J usage is TRBJ1-1; D may be TRBD1 (6 bases). Input material: peripheral blood. The clonotype comes from a woman of 80 years or more with acute or convalescent COVID-19. Here the CDR3 DNA reads TGTGCCAGCAGCCCGCTGAATCCCGGACAGATGAACACTGAAGCTTTCTTT. This sequence encodes CASSPLNPGQMNTEAFF.